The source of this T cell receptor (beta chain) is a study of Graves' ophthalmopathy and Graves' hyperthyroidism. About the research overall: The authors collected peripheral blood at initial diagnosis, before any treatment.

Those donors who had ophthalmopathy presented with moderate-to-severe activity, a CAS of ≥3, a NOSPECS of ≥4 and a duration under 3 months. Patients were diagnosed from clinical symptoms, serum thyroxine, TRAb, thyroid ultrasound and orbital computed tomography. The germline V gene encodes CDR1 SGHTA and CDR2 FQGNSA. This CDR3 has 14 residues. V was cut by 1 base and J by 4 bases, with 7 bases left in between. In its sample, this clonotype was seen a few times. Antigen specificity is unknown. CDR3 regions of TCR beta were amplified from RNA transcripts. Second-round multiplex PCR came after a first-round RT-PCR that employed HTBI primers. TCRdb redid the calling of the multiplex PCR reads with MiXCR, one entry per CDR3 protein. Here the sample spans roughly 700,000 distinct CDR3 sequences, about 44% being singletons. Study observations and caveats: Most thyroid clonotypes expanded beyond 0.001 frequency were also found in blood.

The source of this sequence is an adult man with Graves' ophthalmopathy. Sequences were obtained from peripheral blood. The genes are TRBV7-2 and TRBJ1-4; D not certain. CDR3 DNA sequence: TGTGCCAGCAGCTTAGGGGCCCGTAATGAAAAACTGTTTTTT. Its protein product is CASSLGARNEKLFF.